What follows is one TCR beta chain and its context. Its antigen is unknown. No much larger clonotype is one base removed from it; base qualities were not supplied. This record comes from a study of cytotoxic CD8 clonotypes in ibrutinib-treated CLL (dated by TCRdb to 2020 to 2023). Study-wide context: The cohort included roughly 15 treatment-naive and about a dozen relapsed/refractory patients; some 18 were IGHV unmutated. Responses were partial in around 25 patients and complete in 2; after median around 65 months follow-up, some 15 stayed in remission and roughly twelve progressed. Response samples were obtained after a median of 12 months of treatment, with a range of roughly 6 to 40 months. On average, each sample had hundreds of thousands of productive templates and 100,000 or so productive rearrangements. Longitudinal samples were obtainable from about 30% of the 86 participants in the trial. Cryopreserved peripheral blood mononuclear cells were obtained before treatment, at response, and at either sustained remission or disease progression. Every sample from remission and from progressive disease was obtained while the patients were still on ibrutinib.

The sample's time point label is to be understood as: about a year on ibrutinib. Around 1.8 micrograms of genomic DNA were extracted from cryopreserved PBMCs for TCR beta library preparation. Longitudinal blood samples from CLL patients receiving ibrutinib monotherapy were subjected to high-throughput TCR beta sequencing. The patients took part in an open-label, single-center phase 2 trial of ibrutinib monotherapy. On a MiSeq, deep resolution sequencing aimed for a depth between 1 in 1 million and 1 in 200,000 T cells, with each clonotype covered 10x on average. The immunoSEQ hsTCRB Kit was used to generate TCR beta libraries. Per the original workflow: Data were analyzed with ImmunoSEQ Data Assistant and ImmunoSEQ Analyzer, with V, D and J genes assigned per IMGT definitions. Clonality was computed as one minus normalized Shannon entropy of productive rearrangement frequencies, ranging from 0 to 1. Only overrepresented clonotypes making up at least 0.05% of the repertoire of each patient were included in the public clonotype analysis. About a dozen age-matched healthy donor repertoires from immuneACCESS served as clonality controls. TCRdb provides this immuneACCESS table in a form limited to in-frame rearrangements. Some clones are lacking; in checked studies, under half of them reflect an unresolved V gene, and why the rest are absent is not known. The V and J calls and clone size come from that table; D and trimming were worked out from the DNA. The sample profile shows 73,000 or so clones; about 63% of them were found once. Jointly, the top ten make up roughly 5.9% of the sample.

The investigation overall reported the following: Baseline clonality exceeded that of age-matched healthy donors and correlated strongly with circulating CD8+ T-cell counts. Sampling times were not matched between patients in sustained remission and patients whose disease was progressing, and lymph node repertoires were not examined. Public clonotypes were rare and either shrank or stayed stable during treatment, and the rise in clonality at ibrutinib response reflected expansion of private clonotypes. At ibrutinib response clonality went up, during sustained remission it held steady, and at progression it dropped back toward baseline.

This TCR was recovered from a human donor with chronic lymphocytic leukemia. The starting material was PBMCs, obtained after 12 months of ibrutinib treatment.

The nucleotide sequence reads TGCAGCGTTGGGCACCCGAATGAAAAACTGTTTTTT. This codes for CSVGHPNEKLFF. The chain is made from TRBV29-1 and TRBJ1-4; the D gene cannot be resolved reliably. The CDR3 holds 12 amino acids from the cysteine to the phenylalanine. The retained sequence is limited to the CDR3, 36 bases, with the frame set at the first base. CDR1 is given as SQVTM and CDR2 as ANQGSEA, both from the germline V gene. V loses 4 bases of germline sequence and J loses 5 bases, and the interval between the two ends is 8 bases.